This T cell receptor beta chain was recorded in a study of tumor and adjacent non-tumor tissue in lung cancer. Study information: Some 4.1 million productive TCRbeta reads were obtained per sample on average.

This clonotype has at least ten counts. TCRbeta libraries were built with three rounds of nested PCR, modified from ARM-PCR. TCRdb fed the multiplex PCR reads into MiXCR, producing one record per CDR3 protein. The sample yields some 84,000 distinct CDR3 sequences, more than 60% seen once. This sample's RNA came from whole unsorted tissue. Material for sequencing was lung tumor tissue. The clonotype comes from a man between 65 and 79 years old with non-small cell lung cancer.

The CDR3: CAISERDPYEQYF. DNA for the CDR3: TGTGCCATCAGTGAAAGGGATCCCTACGAGCAGTACTTC. The chain carries TRBV10-3 and TRBJ2-7; D is unclear. The CDR3 extends over 13 amino acids. Trimming removed 3 bases from V and 2 bases from J, with 8 bases in between. CDR1 and CDR2 from the germline V gene are ENHRY and SYGVKD.